This T cell receptor beta chain was captured in a study of CD8+CD57+ T cells in acquired aplastic anemia. Germline CDR1 is LNHDA and CDR2 is SQIVND (reference sequence). The CDR3 sequence is 14 residues long. V gave up 0 bases and J gave up 7 bases, with 11 bases separating them. Genomic DNA, serving as template, underwent TCR beta VDJ and CDR3 profiling. TCRdb processed the reads anew with MiXCR; each CDR3 protein has one entry. Among 100,000 to 150,000 distinct CDR3 sequences, almost 40% were seen once, and the ten largest hold over 2%. The patients chosen for sequencing had shown expansion of CD8+CD57+ cells (detected by flow cytometry). The patients, all of them, had severe acquired aplastic anemia.

The sequence came from a human donor with aplastic anemia. The sample comprised sorted CD4+, CD8+, or CD8+CD57+ T cells (not recorded which) from PBMCs. The J gene is TRBJ2-3, the V gene TRBV19; D not certain. This CDR3 reads CASSIESERNTQYF. The CDR3 DNA reads as TGTGCCAGTAGTATAGAAAGCGAGAGGAATACGCAGTATTTT.